Listed below are T cell receptor beta chains from one sample, sequenced in a study of T cell changes during pregnancy in multiple sclerosis. The protocol was immunoSEQ multiplex PCR, while the TCRdb copy is restricted to in-frame clones and leaves out a portion. The repertoire holds just under 85,000 clones, with approximately 90% as singletons. The sequencing here drew on peripheral blood, taken in the first trimester of pregnancy. Receptors originate from a female donor with multiple sclerosis, enrolled in a pregnancy study. Each CDR3 is given with its conserved first and last residue. Fields, in order: V gene, J gene, clone size, D gene, CDR3 DNA, CDR3 protein. D genes are given only for firm matches. Size values are once, few and many counts, or a class for expanded clones, and some rows have none.

TRBV6-5	TRBJ2-7	-	TRBD1	TGTGCCAGCAGTACAAACCAGGGGGCCTACGAGCAGTACTTC	CASSTNQGAYEQYF
TRBV19	TRBJ2-5	-	-	TGTGCCAGTAGTATGGTCCTCCGGGAGACCCAGTACTTC	CASSMVLRETQYF
TRBV29-1	TRBJ1-1	-	-	TGCAGCGTGGCCAGGACAGTCATGAACACTGAAGCTTTCTTT	CSVARTVMNTEAFF
TRBV6-6	TRBJ2-6	-	-	TGTGCCAGCAGTGCCCGCGTTAGCTCTGGGGCCAACGTCCTGACTTTC	CASSARVSSGANVLTF
TRBV7-6	TRBJ2-3	-	-	TGTGCCAGCAGCCTAGAGGGGGGGAACACAGATACGCAGTATTTT	CASSLEGGNTDTQYF
TRBV28	TRBJ1-5	-	TRBD1	TGTGCCAGCAGTTTACGCAGGGGGGAATTTCAGCCCCAGCATTTT	CASSLRRGEFQPQHF
TRBV30	TRBJ2-1	-	-	TGTGCCTGGTCTTTCGATGAGCAGTTCTTC	CAWSFDEQFF
TRBV27	TRBJ1-1	-	TRBD1	TGTGCCAGCAGTTTATCGAAGGGGGCTAAAGCTTTCTTT	CASSLSKGAKAFF
TRBV2	TRBJ1-4	-	-	TGTGCCAGCAAAGAGGGGGTGCCCGGAGTGGGACTGTTTTTT	CASKEGVPGVGLFF
TRBV14	TRBJ2-7	-	TRBD2	TGTGCCAGCAGCCAAGTTAGCGGGAGCCCTGGCGAGCAGTACTTC	CASSQVSGSPGEQYF
TRBV30	TRBJ2-7	few	TRBD2	TGTGCCTGGAAGACCACGGGGGGGACCTACGAGCAGTACTTC	CAWKTTGGTYEQYF
TRBV18	TRBJ1-1	-	TRBD1	TGTGCCAGCTCACCGACAGGGGAGGACACTGAAGCTTTCTTT	CASSPTGEDTEAFF
TRBV19	TRBJ2-1	-	-	TGTGCCAGTAGTACACGCGGATTCTCCTACAATGAGCAGTTCTTC	CASSTRGFSYNEQFF
TRBV2	TRBJ2-5	-	TRBD2	TGTGCCATTACCACTAGCGGGGCAGGGACCCAGTACTTC	CAITTSGAGTQYF
TRBV19	TRBJ2-2	-	TRBD1	TGTGCCAGTAGTAGTGCCCGGACAGGGGGCACCGGGGAGCTGTTTTTT	CASSSARTGGTGELFF
TRBV1	TRBJ2-3	once	-	TGCACCAGCAGCAAAAATATTAGCGGGAGGGGGGGAGATACGCAGTATTTT	CTSSKNISGRGGDTQYF
TRBV29-1	TRBJ2-7	-	-	TGCAGCGCTTTAGAGGACAGCTACGAGCAGTACTTC	CSALEDSYEQYF
TRBV5-1	TRBJ1-2	-	-	TGCGCCAGCAGCTTCGGGAGACCGAACTATGGCTACACCTTC	CASSFGRPNYGYTF
TRBV6-6	TRBJ2-7	-	TRBD1	TGTGCCACCCGGGGCGGTCAGGGGGCCCACGAGCAGTACTTC	CATRGGQGAHEQYF
TRBV15	TRBJ2-1	-	-	TGTGCCACCAGCAGCACACGGGAGAGCTCCTACAATGAGCAGTTCTTC	CATSSTRESSYNEQFF
TRBV6-1	TRBJ2-7	-	TRBD1	TGTGCCAGCAGCACCAGGGGGATCTACGAGCAGTACTTC	CASSTRGIYEQYF
TRBV5-1	TRBJ1-6	-	-	TGCGCCAGCAGCTTGGCTGGACAGAATTATTCACCCCTCCACTTT	CASSLAGQNYSPLHF
TRBV10-3	TRBJ1-5	-	TRBD1	TGTGCCATCAGGGGGACAGCAGATAGCAATCAGCCCCAGCATTTT	CAIRGTADSNQPQHF
TRBV9	TRBJ2-3	-	-	TGTGCCAGCAGCCCTAGCACAGATACGCAGTATTTT	CASSPSTDTQYF
TRBV27	TRBJ1-2	-	TRBD1	TGTGCCAGCAGTTCGGGGCAGGGGGCCCGCTACACCTTC	CASSSGQGARYTF
TRBV5-6	TRBJ2-5	once	TRBD1	TGTGCCAGCAGCTTGGGACAGGGTTGGGACCAGTACTTC	CASSLGQGWDQYF
TRBV5-4	TRBJ2-1	-	-	TGTGCCAGCAGCCAACCCCCCCCGGAGGGCTACAATGAGCAGTTCTTC	CASSQPPPEGYNEQFF
TRBV9	TRBJ2-5	-	-	TGTGCCAGCAGCACATCTGGGGGAGGAGAGACCCAGTACTTC	CASSTSGGGETQYF
TRBV11-1	TRBJ1-1	-	-	TGTGCCAGCAGCCCACGGACAGTGAACACTGAAGCTTTCTTT	CASSPRTVNTEAFF
TRBV7-9	TRBJ1-2	-	TRBD1	TGTGCCAGCAGCTTTCCCTCGGGACAGGGGAATTTTTTCTACACCTTC	CASSFPSGQGNFFYTF
TRBV5-1	TRBJ2-7	-	-	TGCGCCAGCAGCTTGGCAACAGGGTTTACCTACGAGCAGTACTTC	CASSLATGFTYEQYF
TRBV9	TRBJ2-3	-	TRBD2	TGTGCCAGCAGCGTAGGGGTTAGCGGGAGGGCCTCTAAAGATACGCAGTATTTT	CASSVGVSGRASKDTQYF
TRBV2	TRBJ1-5	once	-	TGTGCCAGCAGTGAAAGATGGGGCCTTTTCTATTTT	CASSERWGLFYF
TRBV30	TRBJ2-2	-	TRBD1	TGTGCCTGGAGGACTGACAGGGCCGGAACCGGGGAGCTGTTTTTT	CAWRTDRAGTGELFF
TRBV6-5	TRBJ2-5	-	TRBD1	TGTGCCAGCAGTAGTACAGGGGCTGAGACCCAGTACTTC	CASSSTGAETQYF
TRBV7-3	TRBJ1-1	-	-	TGTGCCAGCAGCTTAAGCGGGGGAGGGGCCACTGAAGCTTTCTTT	CASSLSGGGATEAFF
TRBV28	TRBJ2-7	-	TRBD2	TGTGCCAGCAGTCCCGGACTAGCGGGAGGTCGCGAGCAGTACTTC	CASSPGLAGGREQYF
TRBV5-6	TRBJ1-2	-	-	TGTGCCAGCAGCAAGGAGACTTCTAACTATGGCTACACCTTC	CASSKETSNYGYTF
TRBV11-2	TRBJ1-4	once	-	TGTGCCAGCAGCTTATCGCTTGGCAGGCCGAGTAATGAAAAACTGTTTTTT	CASSLSLGRPSNEKLFF
TRBV7-7	TRBJ1-5	-	-	TGTGCCAGCAGCCCCCAGGGCAGAACCAATAATAGCAATCAGCCCCAGCATTTT	CASSPQGRTNNSNQPQHF
TRBV30	TRBJ2-1	-	TRBD2	TGTGCCTGGAGTCCCCGGGAGGCGTTTTACAATGAGCAGTTCTTC	CAWSPREAFYNEQFF
TRBV6-6	TRBJ2-1	-	-	TGTGCCAGCACTGATTACGGGGGGCCCGAGAATGAGCAGTTCTTC	CASTDYGGPENEQFF
TRBV6-5	TRBJ2-2	-	TRBD2	TGTGCCAGCAGTTACCGGGGGGTAAACACCGGGGAGCTGTTTTTT	CASSYRGVNTGELFF
TRBV5-8	TRBJ2-3	-	-	TGTGCCAGCAGCTTGGGACAGTCGTCAGGCACGCAGTATTTT	CASSLGQSSGTQYF
TRBV4-3	TRBJ2-5	-	TRBD2	TGCGCCAGCAGCCAAGATGGCGGGGGGGGCGGAGAGACCCAGTACTTC	CASSQDGGGGGETQYF
TRBV7-2	TRBJ2-1	-	TRBD2	TGTGCCAGCAGCTTACGGGGCGGGGGGGCTCGTGAGCAGTTCTTC	CASSLRGGGAREQFF
TRBV7-9	TRBJ2-3	few	TRBD2	TGTGCCAGCAGCCTTGGGACTAGCGACACAGATACGCAGTATTTT	CASSLGTSDTDTQYF
TRBV5-4	TRBJ2-4	-	-	TGTGCCAGCGAACATCACGTAGCCAAAAACATTCAGTACTTC	CASEHHVAKNIQYF
TRBV18	TRBJ2-2	-	TRBD2	TGTGCCAGCTCACCAGATTTAGGACTAGCGGGGCGGAGCACCGGGGAGCTGTTTTTT	CASSPDLGLAGRSTGELFF
TRBV10-3	TRBJ2-1	-	TRBD1	TGTGCCATCAGTGAACCGGGACAGGGGTTCAATGAGCAGTTCTTC	CAISEPGQGFNEQFF
TRBV5-1	TRBJ2-7	-	-	TGCGCCAGCAGCTTGGATGGACTTACCTACGAGCAGTACTTC	CASSLDGLTYEQYF
TRBV7-2	TRBJ2-7	-	TRBD1	TGTGCCAGCAGCGGACAGGGCTACGAGCAGTACTTC	CASSGQGYEQYF
TRBV7-6	TRBJ2-2	-	TRBD1	TGTGCCAGCAGACCGGACAGGGTATTTGGGGAGCTGTTTTTT	CASRPDRVFGELFF
TRBV6-6	TRBJ1-4	-	-	TGTGCCAGCAGAAACCAGGCAACTAATGAAAAACTGTTTTTT	CASRNQATNEKLFF
TRBV30	TRBJ2-6	-	TRBD1	TGTGCCGGGTACAGGGGGCGAGTGACTGGGGCCAACGTCCTGACTTTC	CAGYRGRVTGANVLTF
TRBV7-8	TRBJ2-5	-	-	TGTGCCAGCAGTTTTACCCGGGACACCCAAGAGACCCAGTACTTC	CASSFTRDTQETQYF
TRBV5-5	TRBJ1-1	-	-	TGTGCCAGCAGCTTGGTTGCAGGGGACCCTGAAGCTTTCTTT	CASSLVAGDPEAFF
TRBV6-4	TRBJ1-1	-	-	TGTGCCAGCAGTGCGACTTATCCACCCTTTGGCAGTTCGAACACTGAAGCTTTCTTT	CASSATYPPFGSSNTEAFF
TRBV5-1	TRBJ1-3	-	-	TGCGCCAGCAGCCGAGACACCAGGGGTAGTTTAGGAAACACCATATATTTT	CASSRDTRGSLGNTIYF